The rows below give T cell receptor beta chains drawn from one sample of a study of OX40 agonist ivuxolimab in advanced cancers. Method: immunoSEQ multiplex PCR; TCRdb's copy keeps in-frame clones and lacks some. The sample shows under 70,000 clones, roughly 92% of them seen only once. Sequences were derived from CD4+ or CD8+ T cells sorted from blood, sampled in a trial of the OX40 agonist ivuxolimab. These receptors all come from an adult with an advanced solid tumor such as melanoma, head and neck, liver or kidney cancer. The CDR3 runs from the conserved cysteine through the conserved F or W. The order of the fields is clone size, J gene, V gene, D gene, CDR3 protein, CDR3 DNA. The D gene is left open where the match is weak. The size field is filled for only some rows; it gives once, few, many or a size class.

once | TRBJ1-3 | TRBV6-6 | NA | CASSYERGGPGNTIYF | TGTGCCAGCAGTTACGAGAGGGGAGGACCTGGAAACACCATATATTTT
NA | TRBJ2-1 | TRBV27 | NA | CASSLSRGDEQFF | TGTGCCAGCAGTTTATCGAGAGGGGATGAGCAGTTCTTC
NA | TRBJ2-3 | TRBV7-3 | NA | CASSLGWSGTTDTQYF | TGTGCCAGCAGCTTAGGTTGGAGTGGGACCACAGATACGCAGTATTTT
NA | TRBJ1-1 | TRBV4-3 | NA | CASSQDQGWTEAFF | TGCGCCAGCAGCCAAGACCAGGGATGGACTGAAGCTTTCTTT
NA | TRBJ1-6 | TRBV27 | NA | CASSLPGGSPLHF | TGTGCCAGCAGTTTACCCGGGGGTTCACCCCTCCACTTT
NA | TRBJ2-7 | TRBV6-5 | TRBD1 | CASRRQGYYEQYF | TGTGCCAGCAGACGACAGGGTTACTACGAGCAGTACTTC
NA | TRBJ2-1 | TRBV6-1 | NA | CASSEVAGQPHNEQFF | TGTGCCAGCAGTGAAGTCGCGGGGCAGCCCCACAATGAGCAGTTCTTC
few | TRBJ2-7 | TRBV27 | TRBD1 | CASSLSLQGVYEQYF | TGTGCCAGCAGTTTAAGTCTACAGGGGGTCTACGAGCAGTACTTC
NA | TRBJ2-7 | TRBV27 | NA | CASSPGGGGDYEQYF | TGTGCCAGCAGCCCAGGAGGGGGAGGGGACTACGAGCAGTACTTC
NA | TRBJ1-2 | TRBV5-5 | NA | CASSFGRGYTF | TGTGCCAGCAGCTTTGGGCGAGGCTACACCTTC
NA | TRBJ1-1 | TRBV9 | NA | CASSVGGTQFTEAFF | TGTGCCAGCAGCGTGGGGGGGACCCAGTTCACTGAAGCTTTCTTT
NA | TRBJ2-1 | TRBV7-6 | NA | CASSARDVAYNEQFF | TGTGCCAGCAGCGCCCGGGACGTGGCCTACAATGAGCAGTTCTTC
NA | TRBJ2-7 | TRBV4-1 | TRBD2 | CASSPRGGLGEQYF | TGCGCCAGCAGCCCCCGGGGGGGCCTGGGGGAGCAGTACTTC
NA | TRBJ1-1 | TRBV9 | TRBD1 | CASSTRDRTTEAFF | TGTGCCAGCAGCACCCGGGACAGGACCACTGAAGCTTTCTTT
NA | TRBJ2-1 | TRBV13 | NA | CASSLVGSLGEQFF | TGTGCCAGCAGCTTAGTTGGCAGCCTGGGTGAGCAGTTCTTC
NA | TRBJ2-7 | TRBV19 | TRBD2 | CASSIGGGEQYF | TGTGCCAGTAGTATAGGGGGGGGCGAGCAGTACTTC
few | TRBJ2-2 | TRBV27 | TRBD2 | CASSLTQTSGGPNTGELFF | TGTGCCAGCAGTTTAACCCAGACTAGCGGGGGGCCTAACACCGGGGAGCTGTTTTTT
NA | TRBJ2-3 | TRBV9 | NA | CASSVDGVSDTQYF | TGTGCCAGCAGCGTAGACGGGGTCTCAGATACGCAGTATTTT
NA | TRBJ2-7 | TRBV27 | NA | CASLRDTKLSTYEQYF | TGTGCCAGCCTTCGAGACACGAAGCTTAGCACCTACGAGCAGTACTTC
NA | TRBJ1-4 | TRBV9 | NA | CASSVGWTNEKLFF | TGTGCCAGCAGCGTAGGCTGGACTAATGAAAAACTGTTTTTT
NA | TRBJ2-1 | TRBV7-6 | TRBD2 | CASSWTSGEDNEQFF | TGTGCCAGCAGCTGGACTAGCGGGGAAGACAATGAGCAGTTCTTC
once | TRBJ1-2 | TRBV27 | NA | CASSFGAGAAGYTF | TGTGCCAGCAGTTTCGGAGCGGGGGCTGCTGGCTACACCTTC
NA | TRBJ2-2 | TRBV4-1 | TRBD2 | CASSQPSGGPTGELFF | TGCGCCAGCAGCCAACCTAGCGGGGGGCCCACCGGGGAGCTGTTTTTT
NA | TRBJ2-7 | TRBV5-4 | TRBD1 | CAYRDRTYEQYF | TGTGCCTACCGGGACAGAACCTACGAGCAGTACTTC
NA | TRBJ2-3 | TRBV7-6 | TRBD2 | CAISRGGGSDTQYF | TGTGCCATCAGTCGGGGCGGGGGTTCAGATACGCAGTATTTT
NA | TRBJ2-1 | TRBV10-2 | NA | CASSVIQGSYNEQFF | TGCGCCAGCAGTGTCATACAGGGTTCCTACAATGAGCAGTTCTTC
once | TRBJ2-3 | TRBV6-6 | NA | CASSLWLGGSTDTQYF | TGTGCCAGCAGTTTGTGGTTGGGGGGAAGCACAGATACGCAGTATTTT
NA | TRBJ1-5 | TRBV4-3 | NA | CASSRAAGDQPQHF | TGCGCCAGCAGCCGAGCGGCAGGGGATCAGCCCCAGCATTTT
NA | TRBJ1-3 | TRBV10-3 | NA | CAISDTDGVHTIYF | TGTGCCATCAGTGACACCGACGGGGTCCACACCATATATTTT
NA | TRBJ2-7 | TRBV4-2 | NA | CASSQGSAQQYF | TGTGCCAGCAGCCAAGGGAGCGCACAGCAGTACTTC
NA | TRBJ1-6 | TRBV6-4 | NA | CASSGRDGIPPLHF | TGTGCCAGCAGCGGTCGGGACGGGATCCCACCCCTCCACTTT
NA | TRBJ2-5 | TRBV2 | TRBD2 | CASSDPGTSGEETQYF | TGTGCCAGCAGTGATCCGGGGACTAGCGGGGAAGAGACCCAGTACTTC
NA | TRBJ1-5 | TRBV6-5 | NA | CASSYFLINQPQHF | TGTGCCAGCAGTTACTTTTTGATAAATCAGCCCCAGCATTTT
NA | TRBJ1-4 | TRBV5-5 | NA | CASSLGGNEKLFF | TGTGCCAGCAGCCTGGGAGGGAATGAAAAACTGTTTTTT
NA | TRBJ2-3 | TRBV7-3 | NA | CASSTGGGGTDTQYF | TGTGCCAGCAGCACCGGAGGGGGTGGCACAGATACGCAGTATTTT
NA | TRBJ2-3 | TRBV14 | NA | CASSQDFGFTDTQYF | TGTGCCAGCAGCCAAGACTTCGGGTTCACAGATACGCAGTATTTT
NA | TRBJ2-2 | TRBV9 | TRBD1 | CASSVVQGANTGELFF | TGTGCCAGCAGCGTAGTTCAGGGGGCGAACACCGGGGAGCTGTTTTTT
NA | TRBJ1-5 | TRBV27 | TRBD1 | CASGQGLGPQHF | TGTGCCAGCGGACAGGGACTCGGTCCCCAGCATTTT
NA | TRBJ1-5 | TRBV2 | NA | CASGMGGGLSNQPQHF | TGTGCCAGCGGAATGGGAGGGGGGTTGAGCAATCAGCCCCAGCATTTT
NA | TRBJ2-1 | TRBV14 | NA | CASSPFQGGNEQFF | TGTGCCAGCAGCCCCTTCCAGGGCGGAAATGAGCAGTTCTTC
once | TRBJ1-4 | TRBV7-9 | NA | CASSPPADEKLFF | TGTGCCAGCAGCCCCCCCGCGGATGAAAAACTGTTTTTT
NA | TRBJ2-2 | TRBV4-2 | TRBD2 | CASYGLAGGQSTGELFF | TGTGCCAGCTACGGACTAGCGGGGGGCCAGAGCACCGGGGAGCTGTTTTTT
NA | TRBJ1-5 | TRBV6-1 | NA | CASSEGPSNQPQHF | TGTGCCAGCAGTGAAGGACCTAGCAATCAGCCCCAGCATTTT
NA | TRBJ2-7 | TRBV2 | NA | CASSGYGGDEQYF | TGTGCCAGCAGTGGATATGGGGGAGACGAGCAGTACTTC
NA | TRBJ1-4 | TRBV6-5 | NA | CASSYRVWDEKLFF | TGTGCCAGCAGTTACAGGGTATGGGATGAAAAACTGTTTTTT
NA | TRBJ1-6 | TRBV10-3 | NA | CAISESPTREGNSPLHF | TGTGCCATCAGTGAGTCGCCTACTAGGGAAGGGAATTCACCCCTCCACTTT
NA | TRBJ1-1 | TRBV6-6 | NA | CASSSGGVTEAFF | TGTGCCAGCAGTTCCGGGGGGGTCACTGAAGCTTTCTTT
NA | TRBJ1-2 | TRBV4-1 | NA | CASSQDSVRPTF | TGCGCCAGCAGCCAAGATAGTGTGAGACCCACCTTC
NA | TRBJ2-7 | TRBV13 | NA | CASSAGSGYEQYF | TGTGCCAGCAGCGCGGGATCGGGATACGAGCAGTACTTC
NA | TRBJ1-1 | TRBV19 | NA | CASSIERSNTEAFF | TGTGCCAGTAGTATAGAGCGATCGAACACTGAAGCTTTCTTT
once | TRBJ2-7 | TRBV5-6 | NA | CASSLGVAEQYF | TGTGCCAGCAGCTTGGGGGTGGCCGAGCAGTACTTC
NA | TRBJ2-7 | TRBV27 | TRBD1 | CASSFQSGTDITYEQYF | TGTGCCAGCAGTTTCCAATCCGGGACAGATATTACCTACGAGCAGTACTTC
NA | TRBJ1-3 | TRBV27 | NA | CASSLGRSSGNTIYF | TGTGCCAGCAGTTTAGGCAGATCCTCTGGAAACACCATATATTTT
NA | TRBJ2-3 | TRBV7-2 | TRBD2 | CASRPGTSTGDTQYF | TGTGCCAGCAGACCTGGGACTAGCACGGGAGATACGCAGTATTTT
NA | TRBJ1-6 | TRBV7-6 | NA | CASSPHREGASPLHF | TGTGCCAGCAGCCCTCACAGGGAAGGGGCTTCACCCCTCCACTTT
NA | TRBJ2-7 | TRBV5-1 | NA | CASSLGGVYEQYF | TGCGCCAGCAGCTTGGGTGGGGTATACGAGCAGTACTTC
NA | TRBJ2-3 | TRBV11-3 | NA | CASSLPGTDTQYF | TGTGCCAGCAGCTTACCCGGCACAGATACGCAGTATTTT
NA | TRBJ2-2 | TRBV9 | TRBD1 | CASSPWTGANTGELFF | TGTGCCAGCAGCCCTTGGACAGGGGCGAACACCGGGGAGCTGTTTTTT
NA | TRBJ1-1 | TRBV6-5 | TRBD1 | CASSYSLTGATEAFF | TGTGCCAGCAGTTACTCGTTAACAGGGGCCACTGAAGCTTTCTTT